This record looks at one T cell receptor beta chain sequence and its context. Its antigen remains unknown. V lost 5 bases, J lost 2 bases, and 13 bases stayed unmatched. CDR3 size: 17 residues. The germline V gene encodes CDR1 LNHDA and CDR2 SQIVND (reference sequence). The data derive from a study of CD8+ T cells in alopecia areata. Study results and limitations: Researchers say the link of baseline CD8+ expansion to response remains uncertain, with one nonresponder.

RNA extraction and reverse transcription yielded cDNA as sequencing template. Repertoires were generated with immunoSEQ multiplex PCR, while TCRdb's copy carries only in-frame clones and drops some. The table lists under 350,000 clones, 55% to 70% of them singletons. The treatment is: oral pan-JAK inhibitor, 5-10 mg twice daily. Sequencing was performed on CD4+ T cells sorted from blood, taken at week 24, from a patient treated with tofacitinib. The J gene is TRBJ2-5, the V gene TRBV19; 8 nucleotides align to TRBD2. The sequence derives from a human donor with alopecia areata. CDR3 bases: TGTGCCAGTAGTGCCCGAGCCCTACTAGCGGAACAAGAGACCCAGTACTTC. As protein: CASSARALLAEQETQYF.